Below are 5 T cell receptor beta chains sequenced from a single sample in a study of PD-1 blockade in mismatch repair-deficient tumors. Sequencing used immunoSEQ multiplex PCR; TCRdb keeps in-frame clones, though not all of them. The table shows about 120,000 clones, with around 80% occurring only once. The input for sequencing was peripheral blood, taken about 60 weeks after starting pembrolizumab. The source of these receptors is an adult with mismatch repair-deficient cancer.

V gene TRBV27 combines with J gene TRBJ1-1; TRBD1 aligns across 9 bases. CDR1 and CDR2 from the germline V gene are MNHEY and SMNVEV (reference sequence). J was trimmed by 6 bases and V by 5 bases; bases with no gene match: 10. The CDR3 contains 15 residues. The CDR3 region is CASSIQGAIYSEAFF. The DNA of the CDR3 is TGTGCCAGCAGTATACAGGGGGCGATTTACTCTGAAGCTTTCTTT.

V usage is TRBV4-1 and J usage is TRBJ2-4, with 8 bases fitting TRBD2. Germline V lookup: CDR1 MGHRA, CDR2 YSYEKL. Trimming cost V 4 bases and J 6 bases; bases outside gene matches: 14. The CDR3 totals 17 residues. CDR3 sequence (DNA): TGCGCCAGCAGCCCCAACACCTCGGGAGGGCCCGGAAACATTCAGTACTTC. Its translation is CASSPNTSGGPGNIQYF.

This clone occurred a few times. The chain couples TRBV30 to TRBJ2-1; D might be TRBD1 or TRBD2, each matching 6 bases. Trimming took off 2 bases at V and 1 base at J, with 15 bases between the two ends. The CDR3 loop spans 16 amino acids. CDR1 GTSNPN and CDR2 SVGIG come from the germline V gene (reference sequence). As DNA, the CDR3 is TGTGCCTGGAGTCTCAGGGGACTCTCGTCCTACAATGAGCAGTTCTTC. Its translation: CAWSLRGLSSYNEQFF.

CDR3 loop: CASSKRTGGLGTQYF. The DNA of the CDR3 is TGTGCCAGCAGTAAACGGACAGGGGGTTTGGGGACCCAGTACTTC. The rearrangement uses TRBV6-5 and TRBJ2-5; 10 bases map to TRBD1. This CDR3 is built from 15 residues. Germline V gene sequence: CDR1 MNHEY, CDR2 SVGAGI. After removal of 5 bases from V and 7 bases from J, the junction contained 10 bases not matched to a gene.

J is TRBJ2-1 and V is TRBV15; D not certain. Germline-derived CDR1 and CDR2 are LNHNV and YYDKDF (reference sequence). This CDR3 contains 16 residues. Trimming stripped 1 base from V and 0 bases from J, with 10 bases between. CDR3 loop: CATSRGPIDSYNEQFF. In DNA form, the CDR3 reads TGTGCCACCAGCAGAGGGCCTATAGACTCCTACAATGAGCAGTTCTTC.